Included here is one T cell receptor (beta chain) sequence, with context. Its antigen is as yet unknown. The data stem from a study of Graves' ophthalmopathy and Graves' hyperthyroidism. At the level of the study: Stable hyperthyroidism was defined by absence of ophthalmopathy within 18 months of follow-up.

This CDR3 spans 16 amino acids. With V trimmed by 5 bases and J by 2 bases, 5 bases remained unmatched. Germline CDR1 reads SGHAT; CDR2 reads FQNNGV. Study-wide results and limits: With almost 90% sensitivity and more than 75% specificity, a 13-signature model separated ophthalmopathy from stable hyperthyroidism. Most expanded thyroid clonotypes above 0.001 frequency also appeared in blood.

The study amplified TCR beta CDR3 regions using RNA transcripts. An opening RT-PCR round employed HTBI primers and preceded a second-round multiplex PCR. Using its own MiXCR run on the multiplex PCR reads, TCRdb lists one record per CDR3 protein. The sample yields more than 1,000,000 distinct CDR3 sequences, about two fifths seen once. The chain combines TRBV11-2 with TRBJ2-7; 14 nucleotides align to TRBD2. This sequence was found in an adult man with Graves' hyperthyroidism. The specimen sequenced was peripheral blood or thyroid tissue (not recorded which). CDR3: CASSRPGLAGAYEQYF. The CDR3 bases are TGTGCCAGCAGCCGTCCGGGACTAGCGGGAGCCTACGAGCAGTACTTC.